This T cell receptor beta chain was captured by sequencing in a study of cytomegalovirus exposure and HLA in healthy donors. The CDR3 length is 15 residues. Germline V gene lookup returns CDR1 SGHTA and CDR2 FQGNSA. The V and J ends lost 6 bases and 2 bases respectively, with 14 bases between them. PCR involved 60 Vbeta and 13 Jbeta primers. TCRdb's table, derived via immunoSEQ multiplex PCR, lists solely in-frame clones and lacks some. Listed are 63,000 or so clones; about 16% falls within the top ten. The sample consisted of PBMCs. The receptor's source is a boy aged 10-17 years in good health and CMV-seronegative. The rearrangement uses TRBV7-2 and TRBJ1-5; no reliable D call. The CDR3: CASSPTVFGNQPQHF. The CDR3 DNA is TGTGCCAGCAGTCCCACGGTGTTTGGCAATCAGCCCCAGCATTTT.